The text below deals with one TCR beta chain. Its antigen remains unidentified. Assay used: immunoSEQ multiplex PCR; TCRdb lists only in-frame clones, some missing. The sample lists fewer than 1.6 million clones; just under 99% were seen once. This specimen belongs to a study of shared clonotypes between healthy human individuals. Broader study findings: Generation probability values for non-shared clonotypes were lower than those for clonotypes shared by all four donors. Tissue TCR repertoires likely differ from these blood-only repertoires.

CDR1 and CDR2 (germline): MRHNA, SNTAGT. Trimming stripped 2 bases from V and 2 bases from J, with 11 bases between. This CDR3 spans 15 amino acids. This chain joins TRBV6-4 and TRBJ2-3, with a possible D match to TRBD2 (6 bases). The sample was naive CD4+ T cells sorted from blood. As for subset: CD45RA+ positively selected. The TCR comes from a young man in good health. CDR3 sequence (DNA): TGTGCCAGCAGTGACCAGGCGGGGCCCACAGATACGCAGTATTTT. It translates to CASSDQAGPTDTQYF.